The rows below give T cell receptor beta chains drawn from one sample of a study of human T cells and chemical hapten exposure. TCRdb fed the RACE reads into MiXCR, producing one record per CDR3 protein. The sample includes approximately 350,000 distinct CDR3 sequences, approximately 6.9% of them seen just once. Sample: whole blood, taken in connection with sensitization to the hapten diphenylcyclopropenone (DPC). The receptor source for this set is a woman aged 18-29 years with alopecia areata. Some clones in this sample may be carry-over from other donors' samples. The CDR3 runs from the conserved cysteine through the conserved F or W. D genes are given only for firm matches. Size tells how often a clone was seen (once, few, many) or the class of an expanded clone, and some rows leave it out.

TRBV2	TRBJ1-1	NA	many	TGTGCCAGCAGAGCGGGGGAGTCGGCTGAAGCTTTCTTT	CASRAGESAEAFF
TRBV28	TRBJ2-7	NA	many	TGTGCCAGCAGTTTCCTCCGGGACAAGGCTACCTACGAGCAGTACTTC	CASSFLRDKATYEQYF
TRBV12-3/TRBV12-4	TRBJ2-3	NA	NA	TGTGCCAGCAGTTTAGCATACCGAGATACGCAGTATTTT	CASSLAYRDTQYF
TRBV3-1	TRBJ2-5	NA	NA	TGTGCCAGCACACGCCGGGACCAAGAGACCCAGTACTTC	CASTRRDQETQYF
TRBV7-9	TRBJ2-7	NA	many	TGTGCCAGCAGCTTAGAAGCGGGCGCTGCCTACGAGCAGTACTTC	CASSLEAGAAYEQYF
TRBV20-1	TRBJ2-7	NA	NA	TGCAGTGCTAGAGCCCCAAGACGAATCGAGGAGCAGTACTTC	CSARAPRRIEEQYF
TRBV20-1	TRBJ1-2	NA	NA	TGCAGTGCTAGGGCCAGCGTATATGGCTACACCTTC	CSARASVYGYTF
TRBV11-2	TRBJ1-4	NA	NA	TGTGCCAGCAGCCAGGACAGAAGTAGCGAAAAACTGTTTTTT	CASSQDRSSEKLFF
TRBV7-6	TRBJ2-1	TRBD2	NA	TGTGCCAGCAGCTCAAAAGGGACTAGCGCTTCCTACAATGAGCAGTTCTTC	CASSSKGTSASYNEQFF
TRBV7-6	TRBJ1-5	NA	few	TGTGCCAGCAGCGCCATGTCGGGATTTAATCAGCCCCAGCATTTT	CASSAMSGFNQPQHF
TRBV7-3	TRBJ1-5	TRBD1	few	TGTGCCAGCAGCTTCGACCCTCGACAGGGCCAACATCAGCCCCAGCATTTT	CASSFDPRQGQHQPQHF
TRBV7-6	TRBJ2-5	TRBD1	many	TGTGCCAGCAGCCCGACGGGGACAGGTCCATGGGAGACCCAGTACTTC	CASSPTGTGPWETQYF
TRBV12-3/TRBV12-4	TRBJ1-4	NA	few	TGTGCCAGCAGTCCGCGGGAAAAACTGTTTTTT	CASSPREKLFF
TRBV3-1	TRBJ2-3	NA	many	TGTGCCAGCAGCCAAGTCGCGGGCACAGATACGCAGTATTTT	CASSQVAGTDTQYF
TRBV29-1	TRBJ1-2	TRBD1	many	TGCAGCGTTGGGGGGGGACAGGGCTATGGCTACACCTTC	CSVGGGQGYGYTF
TRBV9	TRBJ2-2	NA	NA	TGTGCCAGCAGCGTAGAGCGGTGGGGTTTCAACACCGGGGAGCTGTTTTTT	CASSVERWGFNTGELFF
TRBV7-2	TRBJ1-2	NA	few	TGTGCCAGCAGCTTAGCCCAGAACGGCTTCTATGGCTACACCTTC	CASSLAQNGFYGYTF
TRBV29-1	TRBJ2-4	NA	many	TGCAGCGTTGGGGCAGCCCAGAACCTAGCCAAAAACATTCAGTACTTC	CSVGAAQNLAKNIQYF
TRBV7-2	TRBJ2-2	NA	few	TGTGCCAGCAGCTTGTTACTGCAACACGGCGGGGAGCTGTTTTTT	CASSLLLQHGGELFF
TRBV6-2/TRBV6-3	TRBJ2-3	TRBD2	many	TGTGCCAGCAGTTACAAAGCGGGGGGGCCGCATACGCAGTATTTT	CASSYKAGGPHTQYF
TRBV4-3	TRBJ2-7	NA	few	TGCGCCAGCAGCCAACTGGCGGACTCATCCTACGAGCAGTACTTC	CASSQLADSSYEQYF
TRBV7-9	TRBJ2-3	NA	NA	TGTGCCAGCAGCTTAAGTGACAGAGGAGATACGCAGTATTTT	CASSLSDRGDTQYF
TRBV7-9	TRBJ1-2	NA	few	TGTGCCAGCAGCCCGGACCGACCCTTC	CASSPDRPF
TRBV6-4	TRBJ2-1	TRBD2	NA	TGTGCCAGCAGTGGGACGGGGGGGCACGATGAGCAGTTCTTC	CASSGTGGHDEQFF
TRBV5-4	TRBJ2-5	NA	few	TGTGCCAGCAGCTTGATATGGGAACAAGAGACCCAGTACTTC	CASSLIWEQETQYF
TRBV27	TRBJ2-4	TRBD2	NA	TGTGCCAGCAGTTCCTCACTAGCGGGGGGGCCTGCGGACATTCAGTACTTC	CASSSSLAGGPADIQYF
TRBV6-2/TRBV6-3	TRBJ1-5	NA	NA	TGTGCCAGCAGCCGCGCGACAGATTTCAATCAGCCCCAGCATTTT	CASSRATDFNQPQHF
TRBV29-1	TRBJ1-1	NA	many	TGCAGCGTTGAGCTGGGCAGTAACACTGAAGCTTTCTTT	CSVELGSNTEAFF
TRBV3-1	TRBJ1-1	NA	few	TGTGCCAGCAGCCATAGTCGTGAAGCTTTCTTT	CASSHSREAFF
TRBV5-6	TRBJ1-1	NA	NA	TGTGCCAGCAGCTTCTTAAACAGTCCTCTTGAAGCTTTCTTT	CASSFLNSPLEAFF
TRBV4-1	TRBJ2-6	NA	many	TGCGCCAGCAGCCAATCCCCCCGTCTCGGGGCCAACGTCCTGACTTTC	CASSQSPRLGANVLTF
TRBV12-3/TRBV12-4	TRBJ2-2	NA	NA	TGTGCCAGCAGTTTTAATCGGGCCGGCGGGGAGCTGTTTTTT	CASSFNRAGGELFF
TRBV6-1	TRBJ1-2	NA	few	TGTGCCAGCAGCAGGGAGTCTAACTATGGCTACACCTTC	CASSRESNYGYTF
TRBV27	TRBJ2-7	NA	many	TGTGCCAGCAGTTCTCTCCACGCCTCGGGGGAGCAGTACTTC	CASSSLHASGEQYF
TRBV12-3/TRBV12-4	TRBJ2-1	TRBD1	many	TGTGCCAGCAGTTTGGGACAGCCGAGCTCCTACAATGAGCAGTTCTTC	CASSLGQPSSYNEQFF
TRBV29-1	TRBJ1-2	NA	few	TGCAGCGTTGTTTCGGACTATGGCTACACCTTC	CSVVSDYGYTF
TRBV29-1	TRBJ1-1	NA	few	TGCAGCGTTGTACAGGTGGCCACTGAAGCTTTCTTT	CSVVQVATEAFF
TRBV20-1	TRBJ2-5	NA	few	TGCAGTGCCGAGGGCGTTAGGACAGACCAAGAGACCCAGTACTTC	CSAEGVRTDQETQYF
TRBV24-1	TRBJ1-5	NA	many	TGTGCCACCAGTGAAGGGACCAACAACCAGCCCCAGCATTTT	CATSEGTNNQPQHF
TRBV5-4	TRBJ2-1	TRBD2	NA	TGTGCCAGCAGCTCACGAACTAGCGGGGTTTACAATGAGCAGTTCTTC	CASSSRTSGVYNEQFF
TRBV7-8	TRBJ2-5	NA	few	TGTGCCAGCAGCTCCAATCGGAGGGCCCAGTACTTC	CASSSNRRAQYF
TRBV25-1	TRBJ2-7	TRBD2	many	TGTGCCAGCGGATTTAGCGGGGGCCGCGAAGAGCAGTACTTC	CASGFSGGREEQYF
TRBV20-1	TRBJ1-1	TRBD1	NA	TGCAGTCCATCACAGGGGAATGAAGCTTTCTTT	CSPSQGNEAFF
TRBV18	TRBJ1-1	TRBD1	many	TGTGCCAGCCAAGGGACAGGGAGTACTGAAGCTTTCTTT	CASQGTGSTEAFF
TRBV7-8	TRBJ2-3	TRBD2	few	TGTGCCAGCAGCTTCAGAGCGGGGGGCGGTAAAGATACGCAGTATTTT	CASSFRAGGGKDTQYF
TRBV29-1	TRBJ2-7	NA	many	TGCAGCGTGGGGACAGCCCAGGCGGGAGGGCAGTACTTC	CSVGTAQAGGQYF
TRBV6-5	TRBJ1-1	TRBD1	NA	TGTGCCAGCAGTTCGCGAAGGGGGCGCGCCACTGAAGCTTTCTTT	CASSSRRGRATEAFF
TRBV27	TRBJ1-5	TRBD1	few	TGTGCCAGCAGTCCGCGTCAGGGGGTTGGCAATCAGCCCCAGCATTTT	CASSPRQGVGNQPQHF
TRBV20-1	TRBJ1-5	NA	NA	TGCAGTGCTAGAGAGGCGTATAGCAATCAGCCCCAGCATTTT	CSAREAYSNQPQHF
TRBV5-5	TRBJ2-5	TRBD1	NA	TGTGCCAGCAGCTTTCTTTTGAGGGGGCTATGGTACTTC	CASSFLLRGLWYF
TRBV12-3/TRBV12-4	TRBJ2-1	NA	many	TGTGCCAGCAGCCCGGGGTTTACAAATGAGCAGTTCTTC	CASSPGFTNEQFF
TRBV12-3/TRBV12-4	TRBJ2-4	TRBD1	NA	TGTGCCAGCAGTTTTCGTGCCCAAGGGGGCAGTGTGGGCTTAGCCAAAAACATTCAGTACTTC	CASSFRAQGGSVGLAKNIQYF
TRBV6-5	TRBJ1-5	NA	few	TGTGCCAGCAGTTCCGCCGGTCAGCCCCAGCATTTT	CASSSAGQPQHF